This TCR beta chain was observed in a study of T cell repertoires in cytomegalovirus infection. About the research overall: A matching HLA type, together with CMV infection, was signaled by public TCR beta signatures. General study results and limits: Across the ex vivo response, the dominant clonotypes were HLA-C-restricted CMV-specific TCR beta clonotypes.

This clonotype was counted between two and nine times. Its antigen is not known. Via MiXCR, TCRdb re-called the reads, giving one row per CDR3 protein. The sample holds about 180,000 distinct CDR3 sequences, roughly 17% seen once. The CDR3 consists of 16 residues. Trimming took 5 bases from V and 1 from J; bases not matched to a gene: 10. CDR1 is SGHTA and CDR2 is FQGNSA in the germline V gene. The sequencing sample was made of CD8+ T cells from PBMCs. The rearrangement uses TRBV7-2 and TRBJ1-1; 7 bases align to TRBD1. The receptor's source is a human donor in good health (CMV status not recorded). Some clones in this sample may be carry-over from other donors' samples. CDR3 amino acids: CASSRDRVWKNTEAFF. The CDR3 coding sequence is TGTGCCAGCAGCCGAGACAGGGTCTGGAAGAACACTGAAGCTTTCTTT.